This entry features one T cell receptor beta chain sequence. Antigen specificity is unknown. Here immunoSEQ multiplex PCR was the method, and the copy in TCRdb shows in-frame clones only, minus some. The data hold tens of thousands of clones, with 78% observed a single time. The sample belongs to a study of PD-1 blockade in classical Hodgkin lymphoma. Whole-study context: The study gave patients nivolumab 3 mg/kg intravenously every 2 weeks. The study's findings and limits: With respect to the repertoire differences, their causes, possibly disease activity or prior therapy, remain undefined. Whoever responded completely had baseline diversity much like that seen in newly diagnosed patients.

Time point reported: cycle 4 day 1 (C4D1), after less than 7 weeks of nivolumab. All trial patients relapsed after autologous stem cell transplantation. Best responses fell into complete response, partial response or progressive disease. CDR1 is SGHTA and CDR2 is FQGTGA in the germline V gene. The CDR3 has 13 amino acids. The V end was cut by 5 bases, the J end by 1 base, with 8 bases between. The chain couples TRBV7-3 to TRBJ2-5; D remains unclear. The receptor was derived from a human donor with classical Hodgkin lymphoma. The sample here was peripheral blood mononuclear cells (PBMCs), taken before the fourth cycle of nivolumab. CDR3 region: CASSRQVQETQYF. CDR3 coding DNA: TGTGCCAGCAGCCGACAAGTCCAAGAGACCCAGTACTTC.